This TCR beta chain was documented in a study of blood T cell repertoires in COVID-19. Looking at the study overall: Both acute and convalescent COVID-19 samples were obtained from the United States, Italy and Spain.

Per the original methods: Amplified reference gene primers provided the basis for estimating nucleated cell counts. Measured with immunoSEQ multiplex PCR; TCRdb has only the in-frame clones, and not every one. That table is the source of V, J and clone size, and D and trimming were worked out from the DNA. The profile shows fewer than 250,000 clones, about four fifths of them singletons. The germline gives CDR1 SGHDN, CDR2 FVKESK. Trimming at V came to 4 bases and at J to 8 bases, leaving 7 bases not matched to a gene. The CDR3 consists of 14 residues. V is TRBV14 and J is TRBJ1-4, with 7 bases that match TRBD1. The sequenced sample was peripheral blood. This TCR was recovered from a man in his fifties or sixties with active or convalescent COVID-19. CDR3 sequence: CASSRRTGGEKLFF. In DNA, the CDR3 is TGTGCCAGCAGCCGAAGGACAGGCGGGGAAAAACTGTTTTTT.